This T cell receptor (beta chain) was found in a study of T cell responses to AZD1222 COVID-19 vaccine. Study findings and constraints: The sample set comprised mostly white British donors with more females, and clonal diversity was possibly underestimated. Only five to seven individuals given AZD1222 were seropositive at baseline. Researchers report vaccine-associated CD4 TCRs spanning spike, with dominance at 160-218 and 743-854. Sampling that yielded the repertoires occurred only after the peak T cell response.

Trimming took 6 bases from V and 6 from J; bases not matched to a gene: 4. Per germline, CDR1 MDHEN and CDR2 SYDVKM. This CDR3 spans 13 amino acids. Concerning this clone itself: Its cognate antigen is unknown.

The assay was immunoSEQ multiplex PCR, and TCRdb's table has in-frame clones only and misses some. The top ten clones hold approximately 1.5% of a sample with 200,000 to 250,000 clones, roughly 94% of them seen once. Sequenced here: peripheral blood, sampled 28 days after the second dose of the MenACWY control vaccine. V gene TRBV28 combines with J gene TRBJ1-5; 8 nucleotides agree with TRBD1. This receptor was taken from an adult who received the MenACWY meningococcal vaccine as a control. The CDR3 loop is CASRDRVRQPQHF. CDR3 bases: TGTGCCAGCAGGGACAGGGTCCGTCAGCCCCAGCATTTT.